Sequencing of this T cell receptor beta chain was carried out in a study of long-term antiretroviral therapy in people with HIV (dated by TCRdb to 2021 to 2024). Regarding the complete study: The earliest samples were collected roughly a decade before the 2015 WHO recommendation for immediate ART, at a time when ART was usually postponed until CD4 counts fell. Whether ART initiation and durable HIV suppression were associated with changes in peripheral blood TRB repertoire composition and diversity was tested in a retrospective serial study. A total of over 150 cryopreserved PBMC samples came from roughly 30 adults with confirmed HIV infection and were collected serially over a mean of roughly 6 years (range 1-12). Of the 30 to 35 participants with HIV, ten to eleven were female. No cross-contamination during QIAcube processing turned up in test extractions that ran a monoclonal T-cell line alongside around 34 polyclonal samples. On the study overall, not on this receptor specifically: A significant increase in TRB diversity was found to be associated with ART initiation, although TRB diversity was observed to remain significantly below that of transplant donor controls even after long-term ART. Inferences about post-ART repertoire changes are limited because no data were available on ART adherence, viral resistance or therapy changes. Because pre-ART samples had limited cell numbers, profiling was done on unsorted PBMC rather than on sorted CD4+ and CD8+ T cells. HIV repertoires had narrower CDR3 length ranges than controls, and the network structure suggested an antigen-experienced repertoire that shifted only slightly toward naive after ART. The samples span the years 2004 to 2017, and the ART regimens used at that time may not be as effective as current regimens. Since PBMC availability was limited, sequencing covered only the TCR beta chain, with no alpha chain pairing. The repertoire was dominated across all time points by expanded TRB clones identified before ART initiation, although this dominance was seen to fluctuate and to decrease in many PLHIV after ART.

Worth noting for this clone: The clone's antigen remains unknown. Base qualities were left out, and no much larger clone turns up one base away.

Participants were included only if at least one PBMC sample before ART initiation and at least two post-ART samples were available. Treatment was received in the United States of America by all participants with HIV. Cryopreserved samples of about 1-11 million PBMC were thawed and washed before DNA extraction. At the time of the earliest PBMC sample, participants with HIV were aged between roughly 20 and 55 years. PBMC samples from each participant spanned 1-4 timepoints before ART initiation and 2-8 timepoints after ART initiation, with a median of 7 samples. Serial HIV viral load, CD4+ T-cell count, ART history and demographic data were obtained for every participant. Using a Qiagen kit on a QIAcube, genomic DNA was extracted from unsorted PBMC, with samples processed in batches of 12. The CDR1 and CDR2 encoded by the germline V gene (reference sequence) are LNHDA and SQIVND. The CDR3 goes from the cysteine to the phenylalanine over 14 residues. Solely the CDR3 DNA is kept, with 42 bases framed from the first base. V is clipped by 0 bases and J by 4 bases, and the sequence between their germline boundaries is 10 bases long.

The immunoSEQ hsTCRB v3.0 assay was used at survey level resolution for TRB variable region sequencing. TRB sequencing targeted a depth of about 40,000-50,000 T-cell genomes per sample. Pooled TRB libraries were sequenced on an Illumina MiSeq with a v3 150-cycle kit. The authors' pipeline ran thus. Repertoire analysis was performed in R inside a reproducible Nextflow workflow that covered QC, data transformation and analysis. LymphoSeq2, an R package for exploring AIRR-Seq data, was used to implement custom analyses. A few samples yielding fewer than 5000 total TRB sequences were excluded, leaving 150 to 200 analyzed HIV repertoires. Among the roughly 200 retained HIV repertoires, 59 were collected before ART initiation and 129 after ART initiation. Each repertoire was downsampled to 5000 TRB nucleotide sequences, and summary statistics were averaged across 100 downsampling iterations. Only TRB sequences with CDR3 regions of at least seven amino acids were retained for analysis. Two measures captured diversity: a Shannon entropy-derived clonality score and the Gini coefficient. Repertoire networks linked the top 5000 CDR3 amino acid sequences whenever two sequences differed by an edit distance of one. Antigen specificity groups and MHC restriction were predicted for TRB CDR3 amino acid sequences with GLIPH2. Known CMV, EBV, HIV or tissue antigen associations were flagged by matching CDR3 amino acid sequences against VDJdb and McPAS-TCR. Pre-ART, post-ART and control groups were compared with Wilcoxon signed-rank tests and Holm-Bonferroni correction. Sourced from immuneACCESS, this table was stored by TCRdb with only in-frame sequences that have V and J called. A share of the clones is absent; for the studies checked, an unresolved V gene accounts for under half, and the remainder has no known explanation. V, J and clone size are those of that table, while D and trimming were read from the DNA. This sample has under 50,000 clones in its table, and approximately 86% of those were observed once. The top ten clonotypes cover 3% to 5% of the sample.

Sequenced here: unsorted PBMCs, sampled just before starting antiretroviral therapy. Recombination connected TRBV19 to TRBJ2-7, with the D segment identity uncertain. The receptor was isolated from a woman aged 18-30 years with HIV. The nucleotides read TGTGCCAGTAGTATAGATGGGTTAGAATACGAGCAGTACTTC. The translation is CASSIDGLEYEQYF. The CDR3, completed at both ends by the reference TRBV19 and TRBJ2-7 genes, gives the full variable domain DGGITQSPKYLFRKEGQNVTLSCEQNLNHDAMYWYRQDPGQGLRLIYYSQIVNDFQKGDIAEGYSVSREKKESFPLTVTSAQKNPTAFYLCASSIDGLEYEQYFGPGTRLTVT.